The 15 T cell receptor beta chains given below trace back to one sample, sequenced in a study of neurological immune-mediated disorders. MiXCR was run by TCRdb on the 5' RACE reads, yielding one entry per CDR3 protein. Among roughly 90,000 distinct CDR3 sequences listed, around 3.6% were seen once. The sequencing sample was made of PBMCs. These receptors were taken from a woman aged 45 to 65 with multiple sclerosis.

This sequence joins TRBV28 and TRBJ1-5; D gene ambiguous. The V gene lost 1 base and the J gene lost 4 bases, with 5 bases spanning the gap. CDR1 is MDHEN, CDR2 SYDVKM, per germline. CDR3 size: 13 residues. CDR3 region: CASSLLGNQPQHF. The DNA of the CDR3 is TGTGCCAGCAGTTTATTGGGGAATCAGCCCCAGCATTTT. Together with reference TRBV28 and TRBJ1-5, the CDR3 gives the full variable domain: DVKVTQSSRYLVKRTGEKVFLECVQDMDHENMFWYRQDPGLGLRLIYFSYDVKMKEKGDIPEGYSVSREKKERFSLILESASTNQTSMYLCASSLLGNQPQHFGDGTRLSIL.

This clonotype was picked up many times. This chain uses TRBV6-5 with TRBJ2-2; unclear D gene. The length of the CDR3 is 13 residues. Germline CDR1 is MNHEY and CDR2 is SVGAGI. V gave up 2 bases and J gave up 5 bases, with 6 bases separating them. The CDR3 loop reads CASSYGGTGELFF. The CDR3 DNA reads TGTGCCAGCAGTTACGGTGGGACCGGGGAGCTGTTTTTT.

This clonotype appeared many times. V is TRBV7-9 and J is TRBJ1-1; D might be TRBD1 (6 bases). Trimming pared 4 bases from V and 2 bases from J, leaving 14 bases between. The germline CDR1 and CDR2 sequences are SEHNR and FQNEAQ (reference sequence). The CDR3 extends over 15 amino acids. The CDR3 DNA is TGTGCCAGCAGCTCAGCCACAGGGACAAACACTGAAGCTTTCTTT. Its translation is CASSSATGTNTEAFF.

The table lists this clonotype with many counts. The gene calls are TRBV5-1 and TRBJ1-3; 8 bases agree with TRBD1. The CDR3 runs 15 residues. Germline V gene lookup returns CDR1 SGHRS and CDR2 YFSETQ. The junction had 5 bases not matched to a gene; V was cut back by 4 bases and J by 2 bases. The CDR3 loop is CASSPMTGAGNTIYF. The CDR3 region has the DNA TGCGCCAGCAGCCCCATGACAGGGGCTGGAAACACCATATATTTT. The variable domain in full, completed from reference TRBV5-1 and TRBJ1-3, reads KAGVTQTPRYLIKTRGQQVTLSCSPISGHRSVSWYQQTPGQGLQFLFEYFSETQRNKGNFPGRFSGRQFSNSRSEMNVSTLELGDSALYLCASSPMTGAGNTIYFGEGSWLTVV.

Many counts were recorded for this clonotype. J is TRBJ2-3 and V is TRBV20-1; TRBD1 matches at 7 bases. Germline CDR1 and CDR2: DFQATT and SNEGSKA (reference sequence). Trimming cost V 1 base and J 6 bases; bases outside gene matches: 7. The length of the CDR3 is 14 residues. As DNA, the CDR3 is TGCAGTGCTAGAGTTCGGACAGGATCGGATACGCAGTATTTT. It yields the protein CSARVRTGSDTQYF.

This clonotype was recorded many times. One end of the junction does not line up with germline, which may come from a read error. The J gene is TRBJ2-2, the V gene TRBV25-1, with 7 bases matching TRBD1. Looked up from germline, CDR1 is MGHDK and CDR2 is SYGVNS. The CDR3 spans 19 residues. CDR3 sequence reads: CASSDPKSRGQTNTGELFF. CDR3 in DNA: TGTGCCAGCAGTGATCCTAAGAGTAGGGGACAGACGAATACCGGGGAGCTGTTTTTT.

This clonotype was seen ten or more times. The chain employs TRBV10-3 and TRBJ2-7, with unresolved D. Per the germline V gene, CDR1 is ENHRY and CDR2 is SYGVKD. The CDR3 has 14 amino acids. Trimming pared 0 bases from V and 3 bases from J, leaving 9 bases between. In nucleotides, the CDR3 is TGTGCCATCAGTGAGTCAATGGTCAACTACGAGCAGTACTTC. Protein sequence: CAISESMVNYEQYF.

This clonotype was observed at least ten times. V gene TRBV5-1 combines with J gene TRBJ2-3; D might be TRBD1 or TRBD2, each matching 6 bases. The V end lost 4 bases, the J end lost 3 bases, and 15 bases lay between the germline ends. Germline CDR1 is SGHRS and CDR2 is YFSETQ. This CDR3 has 15 residues. The CDR3 region is CASSPGATGTDTQYF. The CDR3 region has the DNA TGCGCCAGCAGCCCGGGAGCTACAGGGACAGATACGCAGTATTTT.

This clonotype was seen at least ten times. The CDR3 DNA reads TGTGCCACCAGTGATATACCCGGGAGGCCGGTTAATTATGGCTACACCTTC. This translates into CATSDIPGRPVNYGYTF. This rearrangement joins TRBV24-1 to TRBJ1-2; D unresolved. The CDR3 runs to 17 residues. With 3 bases removed from V and 5 bases from J, the gap between germline ends came to 21 bases. The V gene's germline CDR1 is KGHDR and CDR2 SFDVKD.

This clonotype has a count of ten or more. This sequence joins TRBV7-2 and TRBJ2-7, with D possibly TRBD1 on 5 matching bases. This CDR3 comprises 14 residues. V lost 3 bases and J 0 bases, leaving 9 bases between the germline ends. CDR1 is SGHTA, CDR2 FQGNSA, per germline. In nucleotides, the CDR3 is TGTGCCAGCAGCTTTGACAGCCTCTCCTACGAGCAGTACTTC. Residues: CASSFDSLSYEQYF.

This clonotype was detected many times. The CDR3 DNA sequence: TGCGCCAGCAGCCAAGATCGGCGGGGGGGCTTTAGTACGCAGTATTTT. It yields the protein CASSQDRRGGFSTQYF. The chain carries TRBV4-1 and TRBJ2-3; 9 nucleotides agree with TRBD2. With V trimmed by 0 bases and J by 8 bases, 9 bases remained unmatched. The CDR3 consists of 16 residues. CDR1 is MGHRA and CDR2 is YSYEKL in the germline V gene.

There are many counts of this clonotype. This sequence joins TRBV4-3 and TRBJ2-4, with D possibly being TRBD1 (5 bases). The length of the CDR3 is 16 residues. The germline V gene encodes CDR1 LGHNA and CDR2 YSLEER. Trimming pared 1 base from V and 0 bases from J, leaving 10 bases between. In nucleotides, the CDR3 is TGCGCCAGCAGCCAAGTGACAGACTTAGCCAAAAACATTCAGTACTTC. Translation: CASSQVTDLAKNIQYF.

In its sample, this clonotype was seen many times. This chain connects TRBV7-6 to TRBJ2-7, with 7 bases lining up with TRBD1. V was clipped by 3 bases and J by 3 bases; unmatched bases: 5. The CDR3 extends over 14 amino acids. CDR1 is SGHVS, CDR2 FNYEAQ, per germline. The CDR3 region is CASSLTDRDYEQYF. The CDR3 DNA sequence: TGTGCCAGCAGCTTGACCGACAGGGACTACGAGCAGTACTTC.

Many counts were recorded for this clonotype. This chain uses TRBV10-1 with TRBJ2-3, with D perhaps matching TRBD2 (6 bases). Germline CDR1 reads WNHNN; CDR2 reads SYGVQD (reference sequence). V was cut by 5 bases and J by 10 bases, with 19 bases left in between. The CDR3 consists of 14 residues. CDR3 coding DNA: TGCGCCAGCAGTACTAGCCCGGTACAGTATCCGCAGTATTTT. As protein: CASSTSPVQYPQYF.

This clonotype was seen ten or more times. J is TRBJ2-1 and V is TRBV6-5, with 9 bases identical to TRBD1. This CDR3 has 16 residues. Losses at the gene ends were 0 bases for V and 2 bases for J; bases not matched to a gene: 2. From germline, CDR1 is MNHEY and CDR2 SVGAGI. This CDR3 is CASSYSGTGTYNEQFF. DNA for the CDR3: TGTGCCAGCAGTTACTCCGGGACAGGGACCTACAATGAGCAGTTCTTC.